These 18 T cell receptor beta chains were all obtained from the same sample, sequenced in a study of blood T cell repertoires in COVID-19 (dated by TCRdb to the early 2020s). The method was the immunoSEQ multiplex PCR assay. Drawn from immuneACCESS, this table holds only the in-frame rearrangements with V and J called that TCRdb kept. Clones are partly lost; checked studies trace under half to an unresolved V gene and leave the rest unexplained. The sample table records about 160,000 clones; approximately 82% of these occur just once. Over 15% of the sample goes to the ten largest clones. The specimen sequenced was PBMCs or T cells enriched from blood (not recorded which). The origin of the receptors is a man between 60 and 75 years old who had recovered from COVID-19.

A word on this clone: The germline gene is not matched at one end of the junction; a read error may be the cause. The genes are TRBV30 and TRBJ2-7; D perhaps matches TRBD2 (5 bases). Germline V gene lookup returns CDR1 GTSNPN and CDR2 SVGIG (reference sequence). The CDR3 is 13 residues long. The CDR3 sequence: CAWSPGFGSGVVF. The CDR3 DNA follows: TGTGCCTGGAGTCCGGGGTTCGGTTCTGGGGTCGTGTTC.

The CDR3 coding sequence is TGCGCCAGCAGCCCGGGGGACACCGGGGAGCTGTTTTTT. It codes for CASSPGDTGELFF. V usage is TRBV5-1 and J usage is TRBJ2-2, with D perhaps matching TRBD2 (6 bases). Germline CDR1 and CDR2: SGHRS and YFSETQ. V was clipped by 4 bases and J by 3 bases, with 7 bases between them. This CDR3 spans 13 amino acids.

This clone appeared a few times. The chain has TRBV3-1 (or the pseudogene TRBV3-2) and TRBJ1-3, with D unclear. Trimming pared 4 bases from V and 0 bases from J, leaving 10 bases between. The germline gives CDR1 LGHDT, CDR2 YNNKEL (reference sequence). The CDR3 length is 15 residues. CDR3 loop: CASSRLGSSGNTIYF. Written as DNA, the CDR3 is TGTGCCAGCAGCCGATTAGGGAGCTCTGGAAACACCATATATTTT.

The chain joins TRBV27 to TRBJ1-6; D is uncertain. CDR3 length: 15 residues. Trimming took off 5 bases at V and 3 bases at J, with 11 bases between the two ends. CDR1 is MNHEY, CDR2 SMNVEV, per germline (reference sequence). CDR3 nucleotides: TGTGCCAGCAGTCTCGAGCGGTTCTATAATTCACCCCTCCACTTT. Translation: CASSLERFYNSPLHF.

This clone was seen only a few times. The same CDR3 also results from other DNA sequences found in this sample. This sequence joins TRBV5-1 and TRBJ2-2, with D perhaps TRBD1 (6 bases). The CDR3 runs to 15 residues. Germline V gene data show CDR1 as SGHRS and CDR2 as YFSETQ. V was shortened by 0 bases and J by 2 bases, with 8 bases between the two germline ends. DNA for the CDR3: TGCGCCAGCAGCTTGGCCAGGGGAAACACCGGGGAGCTGTTTTTT. Its protein is CASSLARGNTGELFF.

V is TRBV5-1 and J is TRBJ1-1, with D maybe TRBD1 (6 bases). CDR1 and CDR2 from the germline V gene are SGHRS and YFSETQ. The length of the CDR3 is 14 residues. V was cut by 4 bases and J by 2 bases, with 12 bases left in between. In DNA form, the CDR3 reads TGCGCCAGCAGCGAGGGACATCTAAACACTGAAGCTTTCTTT. It codes for CASSEGHLNTEAFF. Full variable domain (missing parts from reference TRBV5-1 and TRBJ1-1): KAGVTQTPRYLIKTRGQQVTLSCSPISGHRSVSWYQQTPGQGLQFLFEYFSETQRNKGNFPGRFSGRQFSNSRSEMNVSTLELGDSALYLCASSEGHLNTEAFFGQGTRLTVV.

The chain combines TRBV10-3 with TRBJ2-1; 12 nucleotides line up with TRBD2. With V trimmed by 4 bases and J by 0 bases, 7 bases remained unmatched. The V gene's germline CDR1 is ENHRY and CDR2 SYGVKD. This CDR3 comprises 18 residues. The CDR3 DNA sequence: TGTGCCATCAGTGGTACTAGCGGGGGGTCGAGCTCCTACAATGAGCAGTTCTTC. Its translation: CAISGTSGGSSSYNEQFF.

This clone was observed once. The V and J genes are TRBV3-1 (or the pseudogene TRBV3-2) and TRBJ1-1; 11 nucleotides line up with TRBD1. Germline assignment: CDR1 LGHDT and CDR2 YNNKEL (reference sequence). Losses at the gene ends were 2 bases for V and 10 bases for J; bases not matched to a gene: 6. The CDR3 contains 14 residues. This CDR3 reads CASSQPGQGAVAFF. The CDR3 DNA reads TGTGCCAGCAGCCAACCCGGACAGGGGGCAGTAGCTTTCTTT.

The chain has TRBV9 and TRBJ1-2; tentatively, D is TRBD1 (5 bases). The germline V gene has CDR1 SGDLS and CDR2 YYNGEE. The CDR3 spans 13 residues. Trimming removed 0 bases at V and 3 bases at J, with 6 bases between. The chain's CDR3 is CASSVATDYGYTF. The CDR3 coding sequence is TGTGCCAGCAGCGTAGCGACAGACTATGGCTACACCTTC.

V usage is TRBV24-1 and J usage is TRBJ2-1, with 8 bases fitting TRBD2. CDR3 size: 16 residues. Germline V CDR1 and CDR2: KGHDR, SFDVKD. V lost 3 bases, J lost 0 bases, and 3 bases stayed unmatched. CDR3 sequence: CATSDQRGSSYNEQFF. CDR3 nucleotides: TGTGCCACCAGTGATCAGCGGGGGAGCTCCTACAATGAGCAGTTCTTC.

This chain joins TRBV5-1 and TRBJ1-1; TRBD1 agrees at 8 bases. V was clipped by 3 bases and J by 1 base; unmatched bases: 2. The CDR3 totals 14 residues. Germline-derived CDR1 and CDR2 are SGHRS and YFSETQ. The CDR3 protein is CASSSDRGNTEAFF. The CDR3 bases are TGCGCCAGCAGCTCTGACAGGGGGAACACTGAAGCTTTCTTT. Full variable domain (outside the CDR3, taken from reference TRBV5-1 and TRBJ1-1): KAGVTQTPRYLIKTRGQQVTLSCSPISGHRSVSWYQQTPGQGLQFLFEYFSETQRNKGNFPGRFSGRQFSNSRSEMNVSTLELGDSALYLCASSSDRGNTEAFFGQGTRLTVV.

This chain's CDR3 is CASSIGGSYQETQYF. The DNA for the CDR3 is TGTGCCAGTAGTATAGGCGGCAGCTACCAAGAGACCCAGTACTTC. This rearrangement joins TRBV19 to TRBJ2-5, with D uncertain. The CDR3 contains 15 residues. Germline V gene sequence: CDR1 LNHDA, CDR2 SQIVND (reference sequence). V was pared by 1 base and J by 0 bases, with 9 bases between.

This chain links TRBV27 with TRBJ1-5, with a tentative D call TRBD1 (6 bases). The CDR3 has 16 residues. Germline-derived CDR1 and CDR2 are MNHEY and SMNVEV (reference sequence). The V and J ends lost 2 bases and 2 bases respectively, with 13 bases between them. CDR3 in amino acids: CASSLRGGRGNQPQHF. CDR3 DNA sequence: TGTGCCAGCAGTTTAAGGGGGGGCAGGGGCAATCAGCCCCAGCATTTT.

CDR3 in DNA: TGTGCCAGTAGTATAGTTCCGTACACCGGGGAGCTGTTTTTT. Its translation: CASSIVPYTGELFF. V is TRBV19 and J is TRBJ2-2; the D is unclear. The germline V and J ends were trimmed by 1 base and 3 bases, with 6 bases remaining between them. This CDR3 is built from 14 residues. The V gene's germline CDR1 is LNHDA and CDR2 SQIVND (reference sequence).

The chain employs TRBV29-1 and TRBJ1-1; D perhaps matches TRBD1 (5 bases). There are 13 residues in the CDR3. Trimming removed 4 bases from V and 1 base from J, with 10 bases in between. Germline CDR1 and CDR2: SQVTM and ANQGSEA. DNA for the CDR3: TGCAGCGTTGTTGGACACCCGAACACTGAAGCTTTCTTT. Protein: CSVVGHPNTEAFF.

CDR3 DNA sequence: TGCGCCACCTATCCCCGAGCGGGAAACACCATATATTTT. Residues: CATYPRAGNTIYF. The chain links TRBV10-1 to TRBJ1-3; the D is unclear. The CDR3 has 13 residues. The V gene's germline CDR1 is WNHNN and CDR2 SYGVQD (reference sequence). V shed 10 bases and J shed 4 bases, with 14 bases lying between them.

The J gene is TRBJ1-2, the V gene TRBV9, with D maybe TRBD1 (5 bases). CDR1 and CDR2 (germline): SGDLS, YYNGEE. The CDR3 covers 19 residues. V lost 0 bases and J lost 0, with 21 bases in between. The CDR3 bases are TGTGCCAGCAGCGTAGATAATCCGGGGGGGTACGGCCCTAACTATGGCTACACCTTC. Translating gives CASSVDNPGGYGPNYGYTF. Drawing the rest from reference TRBV9 and TRBJ1-2, the complete variable domain is DSGVTQTPKHLITATGQRVTLRCSPRSGDLSVYWYQQSLDQGLQFLIQYYNGEERAKGNILERFSAQQFPDLHSELNLSSLELGDSALYFCASSVDNPGGYGPNYGYTFGSGTRLTVV.

The chain recombines TRBV11-3 with TRBJ2-3, with 9 nucleotides matching TRBD1. The germline V gene has CDR1 SGHNT and CDR2 YENEEA. V was pared by 5 bases and J by 4 bases, with 16 bases of the junction left unmatched. The CDR3 length is 18 residues. The CDR3: CASSTGREGDRASDTQYF. The CDR3 DNA follows: TGTGCCAGCAGCACGGGTAGAGAAGGGGACAGGGCCTCAGATACGCAGTATTTT.